This TCR beta chain was profiled in a study of shared T cell receptors in the human thymus. Clones were read by immunoSEQ multiplex PCR, and TCRdb kept only the in-frame ones, dropping some. Seen here are over 65,000 clones, more than 90% observed once, and the top ten hold less than 0.04%. Looked up from germline, CDR1 is SGHAT and CDR2 is FQNNGV. Trimming at V came to 7 bases and at J to 5 bases, leaving 7 bases not matched to a gene. This CDR3 contains 14 residues. Sequenced input: thymocytes. This clonotype was obtained from a human donor. The rearrangement links TRBV11-2 to TRBJ2-3; 9 bases agree with TRBD1. The CDR3 bases are TGTGCCAGCAACCCGGACAGGGGTAAAGATACGCAGTATTTT. This encodes CASNPDRGKDTQYF.